Listed here are 17 T cell receptor beta chains from one sample, sequenced in a study of shared clonotypes between healthy human individuals. TCRdb's copy holds only in-frame clones and misses some; the assay was immunoSEQ multiplex PCR. Here the sample spans some 490,000 clones, 70% to 80% being singletons. Sequences were obtained from PBMCs. The receptors come from a woman aged 40 to 50 in good health. Some clones in this sample may be carry-over from other donors' samples.

In its sample, this clone was seen many times. As DNA, the CDR3 is TGTGCCAGCAGCCTATCCAGACTAGCGGCTACCTCCTACGAGCAGTACTTC. Translating it yields CASSLSRLAATSYEQYF. The gene calls are TRBV7-8 and TRBJ2-5; 9 positions match TRBD2. The J call is uncertain, as TRBJ2-7 better fits the DNA end. Germline loops: CDR1 SGHVS, CDR2 FQNEAQ. The CDR3 spans 17 residues.

This clone showed up just once. The genes are TRBV21-1 and TRBJ1-1; the table's TRBD1 call for D was not verified on the DNA. TRBV21-1 is reported as a pseudogene. This CDR3 spans 16 amino acids. This chain's CDR3 is CASSLQGPGVCTEAFF. The CDR3 DNA reads as TGTGCCAGCAGTCTTCAGGGTCCCGGAGTATGCACTGAAGCTTTCTTT.

Here the CDR3 reads CATGGLAGMNTGELFF. CDR3 nucleotides: TGTGCCACCGGGGGACTAGCGGGGATGAACACCGGGGAGCTGTTTTTT. The chain combines TRBV5-4 with TRBJ2-2; 13 nucleotides agree with TRBD2. The junction had 6 bases not matched to a gene; V was cut back by 9 bases and J by 1 base. CDR3 size: 16 residues. Germline loops: CDR1 SGHNT, CDR2 YYREEE (reference sequence).

The chain couples TRBV7-9 to TRBJ2-1; D uncertain. Germline V gene lookup returns CDR1 SEHNR and CDR2 FQNEAQ (reference sequence). Trimming took off 5 bases at V and 8 bases at J, with 10 bases between the two ends. This CDR3 region has 12 residues. The CDR3 bases are TGTGCCAGCAGCCATATCCTCCATGAGCAGTTCTTC. Residues: CASSHILHEQFF.

The rearrangement uses TRBV5-1 and TRBJ2-7; 8 bases are a match to TRBD2. Unmatched junction bases numbered 19, after V lost 6 bases and J lost 2 bases. CDR1 is SGHRS, CDR2 YFSETQ, per germline. This CDR3 spans 18 amino acids. CDR3 in amino acids: CASTTGRDAGGWTYEQYF. The CDR3 DNA reads as TGCGCCAGCACCACTGGTCGAGATGCGGGGGGTTGGACCTACGAGCAGTACTTC.

This clone was counted between two and nine times. The chain uses TRBV5-1 and TRBJ1-1, with D unresolved. The CDR3 consists of 13 residues. Germline CDR1 is SGHRS and CDR2 is YFSETQ. V was cut by 0 bases and J by 9 bases, with 12 bases left in between. CDR3 sequence: CASSLAGVAKAFF. The CDR3 DNA is TGCGCCAGCAGCTTGGCCGGGGTGGCAAAAGCTTTCTTT.

The chain links TRBV6-5 to TRBJ2-3; D is unresolved. V gave up 6 bases and J gave up 1 base, with 8 bases separating them. CDR1 is MNHEY, CDR2 SVGAGI, per germline. This CDR3 region has 13 residues. CDR3: CASSPHGTDTQYF. The CDR3 region has the DNA TGTGCCAGCAGCCCCCACGGCACAGATACGCAGTATTTT.

The chain is built from TRBV4-2 and TRBJ2-1; 16 bases are shared with TRBD2. This CDR3 is built from 20 residues. CDR1 is LGHNA, CDR2 YNFKEQ, per germline. Trimming removed 3 bases from V and 4 bases from J; junction bases left unmatched: 12. The CDR3 coding sequence is TGTGCCAGCAGCCAGGGCCCCGGGACTAGCGGGGGGGCCCTTTACAATGAGCAGTTCTTC. Residues: CASSQGPGTSGGALYNEQFF.

This clone has more than one count but fewer than ten. The V call is TRBV6-4, the J call TRBJ2-2, with D perhaps assigned TRBD1 or TRBD2 (5 bases each). CDR3 length: 14 amino acids. Trimming left V 7 bases short and J 1 base short, with 10 bases between. Germline assignment: CDR1 MRHNA and CDR2 SNTAGT. The CDR3 DNA follows: TGTGCCAGCACCGGGGCCATGAACACCGGGGAGCTGTTTTTT. This codes for CASTGAMNTGELFF.

The chain has TRBV9 and TRBJ2-2, with 7 bases matching TRBD1. This CDR3 has 15 amino acids. Germline assignment: CDR1 SGDLS and CDR2 YYNGEE. After removal of 3 bases from V and 0 bases from J, the junction contained 2 bases not matched to a gene. The CDR3 protein is CASSGGQSNTGELFF. In nucleotides, the CDR3 is TGTGCCAGCAGCGGGGGACAGTCGAACACCGGGGAGCTGTTTTTT.

This clone showed up just once. This CDR3 is CASSSGSYYEQYF. Here the CDR3 DNA reads TGTGCCAGCAGCTCAGGCTCCTACTACGAGCAGTACTTC. J is TRBJ2-7 and V is TRBV7-8; D remains ambiguous. V was trimmed by 4 bases and J by 3 bases, leaving 10 bases between them. CDR3 length equals 13 residues. Germline CDR1 and CDR2: SGHVS and FQNEAQ.

The rearrangement joins TRBV28 to TRBJ2-1; 9 bases map to TRBD2. The CDR3 sequence is 16 residues long. The V and J ends lost 5 bases and 9 bases, in that order; junction bases with no gene match: 14. Germline-derived CDR1 and CDR2 are MDHEN and SYDVKM. Here the CDR3 reads CASSRVWNSGRAEQFF. CDR3 DNA: TGTGCCAGCAGTCGGGTTTGGAATAGCGGGAGAGCTGAGCAGTTCTTC.

The chain employs TRBV6-1 and TRBJ1-5, with 9 bases aligning to TRBD1. From germline, CDR1 is MNHNS and CDR2 SASEGT. The CDR3 has 15 amino acids. Trimming at V came to 0 bases and at J to 5 bases, leaving 2 bases not matched to a gene. The CDR3 nucleotides read TGTGCCAGCAGTGAAGCGGGGACAGGGTATCAGCCCCAGCATTTT. As protein: CASSEAGTGYQPQHF.

This clone was seen once. The chain carries TRBV9 and TRBJ2-3; TRBD1 or TRBD2 may be the D gene (6 bases each). Germline V gene lookup returns CDR1 SGDLS and CDR2 YYNGEE. V was pared by 4 bases and J by 2 bases, with 17 bases between. The CDR3 is made up of 16 amino acids. The CDR3 coding sequence is TGTGCCAGCAGCCTGTTCTCCGGGGGCCTCACAGATACGCAGTATTTT. Amino acids: CASSLFSGGLTDTQYF. The variable domain in full, with the rest retrieved from reference TRBV9 and TRBJ2-3, is DSGVTQTPKHLITATGQRVTLRCSPRSGDLSVYWYQQSLDQGLQFLIQYYNGEERAKGNILERFSAQQFPDLHSELNLSSLELGDSALYFCASSLFSGGLTDTQYFGPGTRLTVL.

This clone has a handful of counts. The genes are TRBV29-1 and TRBJ2-1; D possibly corresponds to TRBD2 (5 bases). The CDR3 loop spans 12 amino acids. V dropped 6 bases and J dropped 3 bases, with 9 bases sitting between them. Germline values: CDR1 SQVTM, CDR2 ANQGSEA. The CDR3 DNA follows: TGCAGCGTCGTCCGGGACTACAATGAGCAGTTCTTC. Translation gives CSVVRDYNEQFF.

The chain recombines TRBV18 with TRBJ2-5; D is unresolved. The CDR3 is made up of 14 amino acids. The V and J ends lost 4 bases and 4 bases respectively, with 13 bases between them. Germline V CDR1 and CDR2: KGHSH, LQKENI. The CDR3 DNA reads TGTGCCAGCTCACAAAAGGGCCGATCAGAGACCCAGTACTTC. Translated: CASSQKGRSETQYF.

This clone was seen at least ten times. The gene calls are TRBV7-2 and TRBJ2-3; 9 nucleotides line up with TRBD2. This CDR3 is 13 amino acids long. V shed 10 bases, J shed 1 base, and the junction held 3 bases outside the gene matches. Germline V gene sequence: CDR1 SGHTA, CDR2 FQGNSA. The CDR3 DNA follows: TGTGCCATTGCGGGAGGGGGCACAGATACGCAGTATTTT. Protein product: CAIAGGGTDTQYF. Full variable domain (missing parts from reference TRBV7-2 and TRBJ2-3): GAGVSQSPSNKVTEKGKDVELRCDPISGHTALYWYRQSLGQGLEFLIYFQGNSAPDKSGLPSDRFSAERTGGSVSTLTIQRTQQEDSAVYLCAIAGGGTDTQYFGPGTRLTVL.